A single TCR beta chain is shown here with its context. Its specificity is unknown. Triplicate sorts of under 350,000 cells per CD8+ subset. The method, 5' RACE with UMI labels, was used to prepare the TRB cDNA libraries. With the 5' RACE reads reprocessed, TCRdb shows one record per CDR3 protein and no DNA. This repertoire comprises 150,000 or so distinct CDR3 sequences; its ten largest clones make up approximately 0.5%. CDR1 and CDR2 from the germline V gene are SGHTA and FQGTGA. The CDR3 sequence is 15 residues long. The data belong to a study of CXCR3-negative and CXCR3-positive naive CD8 T cells. General study points: Post-cryopreservation CXCR3 expression was partly diminished, and the bulk of assays employed fresh PBMCs. With surface CD5 comparable between naive subsets, TCR strength was estimated using properties derived from the TRB CDR3. Higher TRB CDR3 hydrophobicity marked CXCR3-positive naive cells relative to CXCR3-negative naive cells.

The chain joins TRBV7-3 to TRBJ2-5; TCRdb returns TRBD2, unconfirmable since there is no DNA. The receptor comes from a human donor in good health. Some clones in this sample may be carry-over from other donors' samples. Sequenced input: naive CXCR3+ CD8+ T cells from blood. Subset specified: CD45RO-CCR7+CD27+CD95- naive CD8+ T cells expressing CXCR3 (TNR3+). CDR3 protein: CASSSLVGAGETQYF. The variable domain in full, with the rest retrieved from reference TRBV7-3 and TRBJ2-5, is GAGVSQTPSNKVTEKGKYVELRCDPISGHTALYWYRQSLGQGPEFLIYFQGTGAADDSGLPNDRFFAVRPEGSVSTLKIQRTERGDSAVYLCASSSLVGAGETQYFGPGTRLLVL.